Below, 21 T cell receptor beta chains from the same sample are listed, as sequenced in a study of blood T cell repertoires in COVID-19. Here immunoSEQ multiplex PCR was the method, and the copy in TCRdb shows in-frame clones only, minus some. Of over 70,000 clones in the sample, roughly 78% were seen once. The sequenced sample was peripheral blood. All receptors derive from a woman older than 75 with acute or convalescent COVID-19.

The chain recombines TRBV7-3 with TRBJ2-3, with D possibly TRBD2 on 7 matching bases. The CDR3 is 15 amino acids. Trimming pared 5 bases from V and 1 base from J, leaving 13 bases between. Germline-derived CDR1 and CDR2 are SGHTA and FQGTGA. CDR3 DNA: TGTGCCAGCAGCCCAGGGGACTACGGCACAGATACGCAGTATTTT. This sequence encodes CASSPGDYGTDTQYF.

The chain joins TRBV5-1 to TRBJ2-2, with 8 bases matching TRBD1. CDR1 is SGHRS, CDR2 YFSETQ, per germline. There are 15 residues in the CDR3. The J segment lost 2 bases and the V segment lost 5 bases, leaving 5 bases of the junction unmatched. The CDR3 here is CASSEQGGNTGELFF. In DNA, the CDR3 is TGCGCCAGCAGTGAACAGGGGGGCAACACCGGGGAGCTGTTTTTT. The whole variable domain, remainder taken from reference TRBV5-1 and TRBJ2-2, is KAGVTQTPRYLIKTRGQQVTLSCSPISGHRSVSWYQQTPGQGLQFLFEYFSETQRNKGNFPGRFSGRQFSNSRSEMNVSTLELGDSALYLCASSEQGGNTGELFFGEGSRLTVL.

This clone was found once. The chain carries TRBV29-1 and TRBJ2-4; weak D call: TRBD1 (5 bases). The germline gives CDR1 SQVTM, CDR2 ANQGSEA. The length of the CDR3 is 13 residues. The V and J ends lost 4 bases and 7 bases respectively, with 14 bases between them. The CDR3 region is CSVVYISGNIQYF. The CDR3 region has the DNA TGCAGCGTTGTGTATATTTCAGGGAACATTCAGTACTTC. Full variable domain (outside the CDR3, taken from reference TRBV29-1 and TRBJ2-4): SAVISQKPSRDICQRGTSLTIQCQVDSQVTMMFWYRQQPGQSLTLIATANQGSEATYESGFVIDKFPISRPNLTFSTLTVSNMSPEDSSIYLCSVVYISGNIQYFGAGTRLSVL.

This sequence joins TRBV2 and TRBJ1-1; D possibly corresponds to TRBD1 (6 bases). Deletions cut 6 bases from V and 1 base from J, with 12 bases between. Germline CDR1 and CDR2: SNHLY and FYNNEI. The CDR3 contains 14 residues. The DNA of the CDR3 is TGTGCCAGCAGATCGACCAGGGGGAACACTGAAGCTTTCTTT. Translated, it gives CASRSTRGNTEAFF.

The chain carries TRBV11-2 and TRBJ2-1; 8 nucleotides agree with TRBD2. The CDR3 covers 15 residues. Germline V gene sequence: CDR1 SGHAT, CDR2 FQNNGV. Trimming cost V 5 bases and J 4 bases; bases outside gene matches: 7. DNA of the CDR3: TGTGCCAGCAGCATCGGGACTAGAGTTTACAATGAGCAGTTCTTC. Encoded protein: CASSIGTRVYNEQFF.

The rearrangement uses TRBV7-6 and TRBJ1-1; D not certain. Trimming shortened V by 4 bases and J by 0 bases, and 9 bases separated the two germline ends. The CDR3 is made up of 14 amino acids. Germline CDR1 and CDR2: SGHVS and FNYEAQ. CDR3 region: CASSSTILNTEAFF. As DNA, the CDR3 is TGTGCCAGCAGCTCCACTATTCTGAACACTGAAGCTTTCTTT. The entire variable domain, with the rest obtained from reference TRBV7-6 and TRBJ1-1, is as follows: GAGVSQSPRYKVTKRGQDVALRCDPISGHVSLYWYRQALGQGPEFLTYFNYEAQQDKSGLPNDRFSAERPEGSISTLTIQRTEQRDSAMYRCASSSTILNTEAFFGQGTRLTVV.

V gene TRBV7-3 combines with J gene TRBJ2-2; D gene unclear. The CDR3 runs to 15 residues. V was shortened by 2 bases and J by 1 base, with 8 bases between the two germline ends. Germline CDR1 and CDR2: SGHTA and FQGTGA. The CDR3 nucleotides read TGTGCCAGCAGCTTAGATAACTTGAACACCGGGGAGCTGTTTTTT. Amino acids: CASSLDNLNTGELFF.

This chain links TRBV3-1 (or the pseudogene TRBV3-2) with TRBJ1-6; TRBD1 agrees at 8 bases. The CDR3 loop spans 15 amino acids. In germline, CDR1 is LGHDT, CDR2 YNNKEL (reference sequence). V lost 3 bases to trimming and J lost 10 bases; unmatched junction nucleotides: 8. The CDR3 spells CASSQPTGVESPLHF. CDR3 DNA sequence: TGTGCCAGCAGCCAGCCGACAGGGGTAGAATCACCCCTCCACTTT.

The chain carries TRBV7-2 and TRBJ2-7; D unresolved. The CDR3 totals 13 residues. Germline CDR1 reads SGHTA; CDR2 reads FQGNSA. The V end lost 5 bases, the J end lost 2 bases, and 10 bases lay between the germline ends. CDR3 in amino acids: CASSPGFAYEQYF. The CDR3 DNA sequence: TGTGCCAGCAGCCCAGGTTTCGCCTACGAGCAGTACTTC.

J is TRBJ2-7 and V is TRBV21-1; the table's D gene call, TRBD2, was not cross checked with the DNA. TRBV21-1 is tagged as a pseudogene. There are 16 residues in the CDR3. The CDR3 sequence: CASSKWKREGPYEQYF. The DNA of the CDR3 is TGTGCCAGCAGCAAATGGAAGCGGGAGGGGCCCTACGAGCAGTACTTC.

The chain has TRBV5-1 and TRBJ2-2, with D possibly TRBD2 on 5 matching bases. The CDR3 spans 18 residues. Germline V lookup: CDR1 SGHRS, CDR2 YFSETQ. V was trimmed by 0 bases and J by 2 bases, leaving 17 bases between them. DNA of the CDR3: TGCGCCAGCAGCTTGGGCGGCGGGCCAGAAGAAAACACCGGGGAGCTGTTTTTT. It codes for CASSLGGGPEENTGELFF.

This clone has a handful of counts. The chain employs TRBV7-2 and TRBJ2-7; 9 nucleotides match TRBD2. J gave up 2 bases and V 5 bases, and 7 bases lay outside the gene matches. Germline V gene data show CDR1 as SGHTA and CDR2 as FQGNSA. This CDR3 has 15 amino acids. CDR3 nucleotides: TGTGCCAGCAGCCGCCGGACTAGCGAGACCTACGAGCAGTACTTC. It encodes CASSRRTSETYEQYF.

As for this clone: This specimen includes other DNA sequences encoding the same CDR3. This chain links TRBV5-1 with TRBJ1-5, with D perhaps matching TRBD1 (5 bases). The CDR3 contains 14 residues. V was shortened by 0 bases and J by 7 bases, with 11 bases between the two germline ends. The germline gives CDR1 SGHRS, CDR2 YFSETQ. The CDR3 bases are TGCGCCAGCAGCTTGGAGCAGGGTATGCAGCCCCAGCATTTT. This gives the protein CASSLEQGMQPQHF.

V gene TRBV5-4 combines with J gene TRBJ2-7; D may be TRBD2 (7 bases). CDR1 and CDR2 from the germline V gene are SGHNT and YYREEE (reference sequence). The CDR3 length is 15 residues. V lost 6 bases to trimming and J lost 0 bases, with 16 bases between them. The DNA of the CDR3 is TGTGCCAGCACCCTAGGGGGGGAAAGCTCCTACGAGCAGTACTTC. It specifies CASTLGGESSYEQYF.

The genes are TRBV11-1 and TRBJ2-7; TRBD1 might be the D (7 bases). The CDR3 is made up of 15 amino acids. V lost 3 bases and J 2 bases, leaving 14 bases between the germline ends. Germline V gene data show CDR1 as SGHAT and CDR2 as FQDESV (reference sequence). CDR3 residues: CASSLFQGGPYEQYF. The CDR3 DNA reads as TGTGCCAGCAGCTTGTTCCAGGGGGGACCCTACGAGCAGTACTTC.

This chain uses TRBV2 with TRBJ2-7; TRBD1 is a possible D gene (6 bases). The CDR3 loop spans 15 amino acids. V lost 6 bases and J 3 bases, leaving 18 bases between the germline ends. Germline V gene sequence: CDR1 SNHLY, CDR2 FYNNEI. The CDR3 spells CASSPTTRQDYEQYF. The CDR3 nucleotides are TGTGCCAGCAGCCCGACAACTCGACAGGACTACGAGCAGTACTTC.

This clone has just a few counts. The genes are TRBV6-5 and TRBJ2-2, with D unresolved. There are 13 residues in the CDR3. Trimming shortened V by 5 bases and J by 6 bases, and 10 bases separated the two germline ends. Germline lookup yields CDR1 MNHEY and CDR2 SVGAGI. Written as DNA, the CDR3 is TGTGCCAGCAGTACGGTGGGCCCCGGGGAGCTGTTTTTT. Protein sequence: CASSTVGPGELFF.

The chain links TRBV9 to TRBJ1-2; 7 positions agree with TRBD1. Germline trimming cut 0 bases from V and 3 bases from J; bases unmatched to any gene: 2. Germline V gene sequence: CDR1 SGDLS, CDR2 YYNGEE. The CDR3 sequence is 14 residues long. In nucleotides, the CDR3 is TGTGCCAGCAGCGTAGTCGGGACAGACTATGGCTACACCTTC. Amino acids: CASSVVGTDYGYTF.

This sequence joins TRBV19 and TRBJ2-3; TRBD1 aligns across 8 bases. Trimming at V came to 5 bases and at J to 0 bases, leaving 4 bases not matched to a gene. CDR3 length equals 15 residues. Germline-derived CDR1 and CDR2 are LNHDA and SQIVND (reference sequence). The CDR3 loop reads CASSSGTGSTDTQYF. Here the CDR3 DNA reads TGTGCCAGTAGTTCGGGGACAGGCAGCACAGATACGCAGTATTTT.

In this sample, this clone turned up a few times. The chain joins TRBV5-4 to TRBJ2-7, with 9 bases lining up with TRBD1. Unmatched junction bases numbered 11, after V lost 2 bases and J lost 5 bases. This CDR3 contains 16 residues. In germline, CDR1 is SGHNT, CDR2 YYREEE (reference sequence). CDR3 sequence: CASSLRSGTGLHEQYF. In nucleotides, the CDR3 is TGTGCCAGCAGCTTAAGATCCGGGACAGGGCTCCACGAGCAGTACTTC.

V and J are TRBV4-2 and TRBJ2-1, with 12 bases aligning to TRBD2. Looked up from germline, CDR1 is LGHNA and CDR2 is YNFKEQ. The trim removed 3 bases at V and 6 bases at J, leaving 9 bases unmatched. CDR3 length: 17 residues. CDR3 in DNA: TGTGCCAGCAGCCATGGTCGGACTAGCGGGGTGCGCAATGAGCAGTTCTTC. It codes for CASSHGRTSGVRNEQFF.